The T cell receptor beta chain under discussion was sequenced for a study of T-cell reconstitution after alpha-beta-depleted transplantation in children. For TCRbeta, the library was prepared with unique molecular identifiers. TCRdb ran MiXCR on the PCR reads and lists one entry per CDR3 protein. The sample includes some 240,000 distinct CDR3 sequences, about 12% of them seen just once. At least ten counts were recorded for this clonotype. V shed 0 bases and J shed 1 base, with 15 bases lying between them. This CDR3 is 17 amino acids long. From germline, CDR1 is LGHNA and CDR2 YSLEER. The material sequenced was PBMCs from the stem cell graft donor, taken from the stem cell graft. This rearrangement joins TRBV4-3 to TRBJ2-5; D tentatively fits TRBD1 or TRBD2 (7 bases each). The sequence came from a human donor who donated a stem cell graft to a child with acute lymphoblastic leukemia. The CDR3 loop is CASSQDLQGGPQETQYF. Written as DNA, the CDR3 is TGCGCCAGCAGCCAAGATCTGCAGGGGGGGCCCCAAGAGACCCAGTACTTC.